This T cell receptor beta chain was retrieved from a study of vaccination and CD4 T cells after COVID-19. Study context: Each control culture was treated with a CEFX pool, an HIV-1 Nef pool, or no peptide.

This clonotype appeared a single time. Its specificity is unknown. The treatment here: roughly nine-day PBMC culture with coronavirus spike peptide pools or control peptides (ViraFEST assay). For ViraFEST, peptide pools expanded antigen-specific T cells, after which the TCRs were sequenced. The positive PCR dates, which preceded the US Alpha, Beta and Delta variants, fell between March and December 2020. Trimming pared 5 bases from V and 4 bases from J, leaving 11 bases between. CDR1 MNHNS and CDR2 SASEGT come from the germline V gene. The CDR3 is made up of 13 amino acids. CD4+ T cells that had been cultured provided DNA sequenced with the Oncomine TCR Beta short-read assay. TCRdb passed the PCR reads through MiXCR, listing each CDR3 protein once. The data hold 28,000 or so distinct CDR3 sequences, with 64% observed a single time.

The source is a human donor who had recovered from COVID-19. The sequencing input was CD4+ T cells from blood, cultured in vitro. The chain links TRBV6-1 to TRBJ2-5; a possible D gene is TRBD2 (5 bases). In DNA, the CDR3 is TGTGCCAGCAGTAGCCAGCGGCGAGAGACCCAGTACTTC. Encoded protein: CASSSQRRETQYF.